These T cell receptor beta chains were read from a single sample in a study of blood T cell repertoires in COVID-19. Only in-frame clones appear in the TCRdb table, and some are missing; sequencing was by immunoSEQ multiplex PCR. Here the sample spans some 180,000 clones, 75% to 95% being singletons. Input material: peripheral blood. The receptor source for this set is a man in his fifties or sixties with acute or convalescent COVID-19. Each CDR3 is given with its conserved first and last residue. Fields, in order: J gene, V gene, clone size, D gene, CDR3 protein, CDR3 DNA. A D gene is named only where the DNA matches it firmly. Size tells how often a clone was seen (once, few, many) or the class of an expanded clone, and some rows leave it out.

TRBJ1-6 | TRBV28 | - | - | CASKTIQDISYNSPLHF | TGTGCCAGCAAGACAATTCAGGATATCTCCTATAATTCACCCCTCCACTTT
TRBJ2-7 | TRBV27 | - | TRBD2 | CASRGLAGGSYEQYF | TGTGCCAGCAGGGGACTAGCGGGTGGCTCCTACGAGCAGTACTTC
TRBJ1-1 | TRBV7-2 | - | - | CASSLIKNTEAFF | TGTGCCAGCAGCCTAATCAAGAACACTGAAGCTTTCTTT
TRBJ1-1 | TRBV18 | few | - | CASSLGGLGNTEAFF | TGTGCCAGCTCACTTGGGGGACTGGGGAACACTGAAGCTTTCTTT
TRBJ1-2 | TRBV28 | - | - | CASSFTRTNYGYTF | TGTGCCAGCAGTTTTACACGAACTAACTATGGCTACACCTTC
TRBJ1-2 | TRBV6-5 | once | - | CASSYSNREVHGYTF | TGTGCCAGCAGTTACTCGAACAGGGAAGTCCATGGCTACACCTTC
TRBJ1-6 | TRBV15 | - | - | CATSRAHREAGAPLHF | TGTGCCACCAGCAGAGCTCACCGGGAGGCCGGAGCACCCCTCCACTTT
TRBJ1-2 | TRBV18 | - | TRBD1 | CASSTLRPGQGAFNYGYTF | TGTGCCAGCTCAACGCTCCGTCCGGGACAGGGGGCATTTAACTATGGCTACACCTTC
TRBJ2-5 | TRBV6-6 | - | TRBD2 | CASSRGLAGGRPETQYF | TGTGCCAGCAGTCGGGGACTAGCGGGAGGGCGTCCGGAGACCCAGTACTTC
TRBJ1-1 | TRBV9 | few | - | CASSPRQNTEAFF | TGTGCCAGCAGCCCCCGACAAAACACTGAAGCTTTCTTT
TRBJ2-1 | TRBV27 | - | - | CASTEGVSYNEQFF | TGTGCCAGCACCGAGGGGGTCTCCTACAATGAGCAGTTCTTC
TRBJ2-1 | TRBV18 | once | - | CASSLTSTGYNEQFF | TGTGCCAGCTCACTTACTTCTACAGGATACAATGAGCAGTTCTTC
TRBJ1-1 | TRBV10-3 | - | - | CAISGGRDTEAFF | TGTGCCATCAGTGGAGGGAGAGACACTGAAGCTTTCTTT
TRBJ2-2 | TRBV7-9 | - | TRBD1 | CASSRDSNTGELFF | TGTGCCAGCAGCCGGGACAGTAACACCGGGGAGCTGTTTTTT
TRBJ2-7 | TRBV27 | - | - | CASSPIPSSYEQYF | TGTGCCAGCAGTCCGATCCCTAGCTCCTACGAGCAGTACTTC
TRBJ2-7 | TRBV27 | - | - | CASSLYPQGTSALEQYF | TGTGCCAGCAGTTTATACCCACAGGGAACTTCGGCTCTCGAGCAGTACTTC
TRBJ1-4 | TRBV11-2 | - | TRBD1 | CASSPRQGDEKLFF | TGTGCCAGCAGCCCCAGACAGGGAGATGAAAAACTGTTTTTT
TRBJ2-1 | TRBV5-1 | - | TRBD2 | CASSLIPLAGTNEQFF | TGCGCCAGCAGCTTGATTCCCCTAGCGGGTACTAATGAGCAGTTCTTC
TRBJ1-1 | TRBV7-6 | - | TRBD1 | CASSGTGTGTGEAFF | TGTGCCAGCAGCGGGACCGGGACAGGGACGGGTGAAGCTTTCTTT
TRBJ2-1 | TRBV28 | once | - | CASSFFRRPGNEQFF | TGTGCCAGCAGTTTTTTTAGGCGACCAGGCAATGAGCAGTTCTTC